In its sample, the clone carrying this T cell receptor beta chain ranks as medium-sized. Its antigen is not identified. These data originate in a study of early T cells in non-severe SARS-CoV-2 infection. Study overall: Chains were unpaired, as sequencing was done on bulk RNA from unsorted whole blood. Points from the study as a whole: Sequences matched to VDJdb favored anti-spike CD8 responses, while private and CD4 specificities were missed.

There are 16 residues in the CDR3. Germline assignment: CDR1 SGHVS and CDR2 FNYEAQ. Losses at the gene ends were 6 bases for V and 1 base for J; bases not matched to a gene: 9. Tagging with unique molecular identifiers was applied to individual cDNA molecules. TCRdb redid the calling of the 5' RACE reads with MiXCR, one entry per CDR3 protein. The sample includes some 30,000 distinct CDR3 sequences, roughly 5.8% of them seen just once. V is TRBV7-6 and J is TRBJ2-7; 10 nucleotides line up with TRBD2. The origin of this receptor is an adult who was a healthcare worker with PCR-confirmed SARS-CoV-2 infection or an uninfected control (not recorded which). The sample comprised whole blood. This CDR3 is CASRPPGTSVSYEQYF. DNA of the CDR3: TGTGCCAGCAGACCCCCCGGGACTAGCGTTTCCTACGAGCAGTACTTC.